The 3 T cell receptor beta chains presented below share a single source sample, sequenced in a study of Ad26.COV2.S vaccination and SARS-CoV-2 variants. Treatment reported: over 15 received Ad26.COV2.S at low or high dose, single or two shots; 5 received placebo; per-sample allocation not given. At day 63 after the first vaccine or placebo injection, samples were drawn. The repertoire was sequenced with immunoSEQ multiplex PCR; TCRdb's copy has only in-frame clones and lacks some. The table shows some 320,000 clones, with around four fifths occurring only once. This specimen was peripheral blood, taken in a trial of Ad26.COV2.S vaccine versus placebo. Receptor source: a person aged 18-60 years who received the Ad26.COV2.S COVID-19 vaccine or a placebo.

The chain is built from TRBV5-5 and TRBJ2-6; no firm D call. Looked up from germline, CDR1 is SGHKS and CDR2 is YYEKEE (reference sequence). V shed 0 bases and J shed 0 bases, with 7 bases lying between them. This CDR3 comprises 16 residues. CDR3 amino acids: CASSLVRHSGANVLTF. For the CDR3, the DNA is TGTGCCAGCAGCTTGGTGCGGCACTCTGGGGCCAACGTCCTGACTTTC.

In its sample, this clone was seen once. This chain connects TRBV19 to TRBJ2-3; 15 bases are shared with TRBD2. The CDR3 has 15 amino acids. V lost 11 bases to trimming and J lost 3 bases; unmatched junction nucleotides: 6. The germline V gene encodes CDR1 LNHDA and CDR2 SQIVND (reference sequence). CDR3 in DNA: TGTGCCGCGAGTGGGACTAGCGGGGGGACAGATACGCAGTATTTT. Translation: CAASGTSGGTDTQYF.

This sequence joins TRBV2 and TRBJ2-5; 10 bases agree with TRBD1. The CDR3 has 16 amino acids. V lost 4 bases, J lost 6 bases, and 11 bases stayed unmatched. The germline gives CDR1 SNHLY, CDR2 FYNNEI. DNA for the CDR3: TGTGCCAGCAGTGGATACCGGGACAGGGGTGTGAAGACCCAGTACTTC. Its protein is CASSGYRDRGVKTQYF.